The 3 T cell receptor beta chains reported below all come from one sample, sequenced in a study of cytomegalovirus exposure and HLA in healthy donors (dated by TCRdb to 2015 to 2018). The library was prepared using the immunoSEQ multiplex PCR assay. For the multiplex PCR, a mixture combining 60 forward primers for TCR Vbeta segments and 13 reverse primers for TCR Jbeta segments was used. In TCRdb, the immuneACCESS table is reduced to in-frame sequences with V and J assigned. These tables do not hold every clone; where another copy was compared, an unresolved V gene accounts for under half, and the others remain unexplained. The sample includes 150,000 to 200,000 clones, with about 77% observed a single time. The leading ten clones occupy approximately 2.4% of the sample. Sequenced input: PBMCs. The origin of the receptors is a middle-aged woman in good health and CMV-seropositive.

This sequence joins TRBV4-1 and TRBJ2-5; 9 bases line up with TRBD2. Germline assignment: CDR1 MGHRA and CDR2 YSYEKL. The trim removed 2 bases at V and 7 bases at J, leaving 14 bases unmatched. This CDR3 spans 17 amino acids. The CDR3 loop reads CASSQHQQASGEATQYF. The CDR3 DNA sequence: TGCGCCAGCAGCCAACACCAACAAGCTAGCGGGGAGGCGACCCAGTACTTC.

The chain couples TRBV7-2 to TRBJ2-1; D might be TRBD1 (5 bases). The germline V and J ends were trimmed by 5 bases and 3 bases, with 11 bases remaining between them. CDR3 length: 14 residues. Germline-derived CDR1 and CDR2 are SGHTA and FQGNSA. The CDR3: CASSPRGSYNEQFF. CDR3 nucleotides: TGTGCCAGCAGCCCTAGGGGCAGCTACAATGAGCAGTTCTTC.

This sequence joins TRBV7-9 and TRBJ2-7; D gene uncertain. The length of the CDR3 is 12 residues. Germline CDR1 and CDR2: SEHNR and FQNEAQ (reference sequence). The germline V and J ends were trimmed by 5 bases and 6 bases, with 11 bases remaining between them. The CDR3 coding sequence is TGTGCCAGCAGCCCGCCGTTGAGCGAGCAGTACTTC. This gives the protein CASSPPLSEQYF.